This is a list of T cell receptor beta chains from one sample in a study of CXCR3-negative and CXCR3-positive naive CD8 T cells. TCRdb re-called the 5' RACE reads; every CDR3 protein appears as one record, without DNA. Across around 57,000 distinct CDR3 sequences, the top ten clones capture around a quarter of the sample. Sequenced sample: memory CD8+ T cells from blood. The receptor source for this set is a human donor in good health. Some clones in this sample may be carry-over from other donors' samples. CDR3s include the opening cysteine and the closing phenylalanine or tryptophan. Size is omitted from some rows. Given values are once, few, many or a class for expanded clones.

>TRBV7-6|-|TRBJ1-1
CASSSETGNTEAFF
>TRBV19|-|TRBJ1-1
CASSIGGANTEAFF
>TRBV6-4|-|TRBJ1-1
CASSADSGGGREAFF
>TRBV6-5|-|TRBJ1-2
CASSYSILDKNGYTF
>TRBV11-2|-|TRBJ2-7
CASSLVAGVAYEQYF
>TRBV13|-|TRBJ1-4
CASSSWTGTNEKLFF
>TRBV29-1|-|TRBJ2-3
CSVFGGDTDTQYF
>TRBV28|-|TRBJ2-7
CASGQGYEQYF
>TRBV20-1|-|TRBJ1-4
CSASPEWGTGGEKLFF
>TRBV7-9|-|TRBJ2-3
CASSRLSTDTQYF
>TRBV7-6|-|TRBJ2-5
CASSLVRETQYF
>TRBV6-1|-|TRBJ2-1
CASTVGLAEFYNEQFF
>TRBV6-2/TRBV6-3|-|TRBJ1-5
CASSMGDSHQPQHF
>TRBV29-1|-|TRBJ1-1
CSVEKGGTEAFF
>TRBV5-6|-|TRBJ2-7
CASSFDRGYEQYF
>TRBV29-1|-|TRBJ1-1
CSARRAGATEAFF
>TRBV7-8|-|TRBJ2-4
CASSPRQGWSGNIQYF
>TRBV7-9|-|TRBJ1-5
CASSPGGGQPQHF
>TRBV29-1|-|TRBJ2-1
CSVASYGYNEQFF
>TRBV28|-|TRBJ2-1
CASSSSDSPGNEQFF
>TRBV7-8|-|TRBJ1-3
CASSLRAGTSSGNTIYF
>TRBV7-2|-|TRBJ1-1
CASSSPNTGTVIHTEAFF
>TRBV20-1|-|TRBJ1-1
CSAIHGESNTEAFF
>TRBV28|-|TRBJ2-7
CASSPPSGLIYEQYF
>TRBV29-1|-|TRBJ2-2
CSVGHTNTGELFF
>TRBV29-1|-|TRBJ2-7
CSVDGPDSYEQYF
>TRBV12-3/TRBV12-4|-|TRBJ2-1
CASRVAPASVNEQFF
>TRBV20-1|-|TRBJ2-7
CSARDQLTPYEQYF
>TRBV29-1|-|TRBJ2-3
CSVDLADTRLDTQYF
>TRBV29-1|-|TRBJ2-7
CSVEGGVSYEQYF
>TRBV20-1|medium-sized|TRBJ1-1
CSALFGEVTEAFF
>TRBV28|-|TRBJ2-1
CASSLYPGGNEQFF
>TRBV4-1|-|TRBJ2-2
CASSQQPNTGELFF
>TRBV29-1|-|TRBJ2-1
CSVEEIRGSSYNEQFF
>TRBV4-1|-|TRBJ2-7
CASSQEHAGYYEQYF
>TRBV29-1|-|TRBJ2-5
CSVDGGRIQETQYF
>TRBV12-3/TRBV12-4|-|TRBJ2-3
CASSSGLVLATQYF
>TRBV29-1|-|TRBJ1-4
CSVEVRNEKLFF
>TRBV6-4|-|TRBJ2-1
CASSTAGGGDDEQFF
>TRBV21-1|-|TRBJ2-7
CASSKAGGYEQYF
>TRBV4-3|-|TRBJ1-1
CASSPWGEIRAEAFF
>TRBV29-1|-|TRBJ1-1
CSVGAPTGDWAEAFF
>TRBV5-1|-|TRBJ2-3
CASSLEASGSIDTQYF
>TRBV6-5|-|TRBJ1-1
CASSLRGPAEAFF
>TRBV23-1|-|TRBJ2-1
CASSPPTGHYNEQFF
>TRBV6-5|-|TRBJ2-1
CASSYSPQGEDNEQFF
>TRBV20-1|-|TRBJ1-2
CSARPLVVEGKAYGYTF
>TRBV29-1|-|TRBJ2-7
CSVQDGSYEQYF
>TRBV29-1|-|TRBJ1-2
CSVAGTGIYGYTF
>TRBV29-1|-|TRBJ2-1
CSAAGGPSGEQFF
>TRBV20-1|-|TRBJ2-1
CSAREAGAYNEQFF
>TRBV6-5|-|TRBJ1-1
CASSGTGSDEAFF
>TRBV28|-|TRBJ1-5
CASSPRVEPQHF
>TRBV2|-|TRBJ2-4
CATNQGEGSQRIQYF
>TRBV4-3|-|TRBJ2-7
CASSQELQGWDYEQYF
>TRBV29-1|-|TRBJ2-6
CSVEAQGAVIGSGANVLTF
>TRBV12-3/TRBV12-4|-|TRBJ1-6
CASTLTGNSPLHF